This TCR beta chain was sequenced for a study of blood T cell repertoires in COVID-19. Study information: The samples span acute and convalescent COVID-19 from the United States, Italy and Spain. The cDNA or gDNA used as material had been derived from T cells, B-cell-depleted T cells, or PBMCs.

Original analysis: For nucleated cells, counts were estimated from reference gene primer amplification. This table comes from immunoSEQ multiplex PCR, and its TCRdb copy is limited to in-frame clones, with some not included. The V and J calls and clone size come from that table; D and trimming were worked out from the DNA. The table lists about 70,000 clones, around 77% of them singletons. The CDR3 is 15 residues long. Germline lookup yields CDR1 MNHEY and CDR2 SVGAGI. The trim removed 6 bases at V and 5 bases at J, leaving 8 bases unmatched. The chain uses TRBV6-5 and TRBJ1-5; 9 nucleotides align to TRBD1. The clonotype originates from a human donor in a cohort sampled during active COVID-19. Sequencing was performed on peripheral blood. The CDR3 loop reads CASRGTGGPYQPQHF. CDR3 nucleotides: TGTGCCAGCAGGGGAACAGGGGGCCCCTATCAGCCCCAGCATTTT.